This T cell receptor beta chain was recorded in a study of early T cells in non-severe SARS-CoV-2 infection. Overall study: With bulk RNA from unsorted whole blood as input, sequencing yielded unpaired chains.

In this sample, this clonotype turned up many times. TCRdb independently ran MiXCR on the 5' RACE reads; one entry per CDR3 protein. The sample has tens of thousands of distinct CDR3 sequences, around 6.6% seen once. Trimming took 4 bases from V and 5 from J, leaving 14 bases between them. Germline-derived CDR1 and CDR2 are SNHLY and FYNNEI. The CDR3 is 14 residues long. The J gene is TRBJ1-2, the V gene TRBV2, with D maybe TRBD1 (5 bases). The receptor was isolated from an adult who was a healthcare worker with PCR-confirmed SARS-CoV-2 infection or an uninfected control (not recorded which). Sequencing used whole blood, obtained at baseline. The chain's CDR3 is CASSVRGLSYGYTF. DNA of the CDR3: TGTGCCAGCAGTGTACGGGGGTTAAGTTATGGCTACACCTTC.